This T cell receptor beta chain is drawn from a study of blood T cells in healthy people across ages. Collection of roughly 9.8 milliliters of peripheral blood was performed for each donor. The sample holds many counts of this clonotype. In germline, CDR1 is SNHLY, CDR2 FYNNEI. CDR3 length equals 16 residues. V shed 3 bases and J shed 2 bases, with 14 bases lying between them. Combining a sample-barcoded 5' primer with a J-beta primer mix, a second PCR ran for about 7 to 11 cycles. Each sample yielded at least 2.5 million CDR3-containing paired-end reads. One entry per CDR3 protein, called by TCRdb with MiXCR from the 5' RACE reads. This sample carries hundreds of thousands of distinct CDR3 sequences, 40% to 65% of them seen once, and the ten largest clones take roughly 12%.

What was sequenced was blood. This TCR was recovered from a woman older than 75 in good health. This chain connects TRBV2 to TRBJ2-1, with D tentatively TRBD2 (5 bases). CDR3 sequence reads: CASSDVGRLTYNEQFF. The CDR3 region has the DNA TGTGCCAGCAGTGACGTTGGCAGACTAACCTACAATGAGCAGTTCTTC. The whole variable domain, filled in from reference TRBV2 and TRBJ2-1, reads EPEVTQTPSHQVTQMGQEVILRCVPISNHLYFYWYRQILGQKVEFLVSFYNNEISEKSEIFDDQFSVERPDGSNFTLKIRSTKLEDSAMYFCASSDVGRLTYNEQFFGPGTRLTVL.